What follows are 8 T cell receptor beta chains derived from one specimen sequenced in a study of blood T cell repertoires in COVID-19. The method was immunoSEQ multiplex PCR; TCRdb's version includes in-frame clones alone and lacks a portion of them. Of around 46,000 clones in the sample, about nine tenths were seen once. Sequenced input: peripheral blood. The origin of the receptors is a human donor in a cohort sampled during active COVID-19.

V and J are TRBV28 and TRBJ1-2, with D maybe TRBD1 (5 bases). The V end lost 8 bases, the J end lost 1 base, and 11 bases lay between the germline ends. The CDR3 covers 13 residues. In germline, CDR1 is MDHEN, CDR2 SYDVKM. CDR3 nucleotides: TGTGCCAGCCAAGACAGCATTAACTATGGCTACACCTTC. This codes for CASQDSINYGYTF.

The J gene is TRBJ2-2, the V gene TRBV3-1 (or the pseudogene TRBV3-2), with D maybe TRBD2 (5 bases). CDR1 and CDR2 (germline): LGHDT, YNNKEL (reference sequence). V lost 3 bases to trimming and J lost 6 bases, with 8 bases between them. There are 13 residues in the CDR3. CDR3 region: CASSHREPGELFF. CDR3 DNA sequence: TGTGCCAGCAGCCATCGGGAACCCGGGGAGCTGTTTTTT.

The chain combines TRBV5-4 with TRBJ2-1; TRBD2 agrees at 7 bases. This CDR3 has 16 amino acids. Germline V CDR1 and CDR2: SGHNT, YYREEE (reference sequence). V was clipped by 0 bases and J by 5 bases; unmatched bases: 8. CDR3 coding DNA: TGTGCCAGCAGCTTGGGGGGCGGGGGTACTAACAATGAGCAGTTCTTC. Amino acids: CASSLGGGGTNNEQFF.

Here the CDR3 reads CASRNRGTYNSPLHF. In nucleotides, the CDR3 is TGTGCCAGCAGAAACCGGGGTACTTATAATTCACCCCTCCACTTT. V gene TRBV27 combines with J gene TRBJ1-6; D gene ambiguous. CDR3 length equals 15 residues. Deletions cut 6 bases from V and 4 bases from J, with 13 bases between. Germline-derived CDR1 and CDR2 are MNHEY and SMNVEV (reference sequence).

The chain joins TRBV5-1 to TRBJ2-2; 11 bases align to TRBD1. J gave up 4 bases and V 4 bases, and 6 bases lay outside the gene matches. Germline V gives CDR1 SGHRS, CDR2 YFSETQ. The CDR3 is 16 residues long. The CDR3 nucleotides are TGCGCCAGCAGCCCCCTGGACAGGGGGCCCACCGGGGAGCTGTTTTTT. It specifies CASSPLDRGPTGELFF.

The CDR3 DNA is TGTGCCTGGAGGACAGGGTCAGGGACTAATGAAAAACTGTTTTTT. It translates to CAWRTGSGTNEKLFF. The genes are TRBV30 and TRBJ1-4; 7 bases align to TRBD1. Germline V gives CDR1 GTSNPN, CDR2 SVGIG (reference sequence). The CDR3 extends over 15 amino acids. V shed 3 bases, J shed 2 bases, and the junction held 6 bases outside the gene matches.

Here the CDR3 DNA reads TGTGCCAGCAGCTTAGGGACAGGGGGCCGGGAAGAGCAGTTCTTC. Its translation: CASSLGTGGREEQFF. The gene calls are TRBV5-6 and TRBJ2-1; TRBD1 matches 12 bases. The junction had 7 bases not matched to a gene; V was cut back by 2 bases and J by 10 bases. The CDR3 sequence is 15 residues long. CDR1 and CDR2 from the germline V gene are SGHDT and YYEEEE.

The chain recombines TRBV4-2 with TRBJ2-5, with a weak D call TRBD1 (5 bases). V shed 3 bases and J shed 3 bases, with 11 bases lying between them. Germline CDR1 is LGHNA and CDR2 is YNFKEQ. This CDR3 is 14 amino acids long. CDR3 coding DNA: TGTGCCAGCAGCCAGCAGACAGTAAAAGAGACCCAGTACTTC. Encoded protein: CASSQQTVKETQYF.